This TCR beta chain was sequenced for a study of shared clonotypes between healthy human individuals. Measured with immunoSEQ multiplex PCR; TCRdb has only the in-frame clones, and not every one. In the table there are millions of clones, 90% to 95% of which are singletons. This CDR3 spans 14 amino acids. Germline V lookup: CDR1 SGHVS, CDR2 FQNEAQ. Germline trimming cut 6 bases from V and 6 bases from J; bases unmatched to any gene: 7. The sequencing sample was made of naive CD4+ T cells from PBMCs. The subset is: CD45RA+ positively selected. V is TRBV7-8 and J is TRBJ2-1; 8 nucleotides match TRBD2. The sequence was collected from a man aged 18 to 29 in good health. Some clones in this sample may be carry-over from other donors' samples. The CDR3 sequence is CASRREGLGNEQFF. CDR3 nucleotide sequence: TGTGCCAGCAGACGGGAGGGCCTTGGCAATGAGCAGTTCTTC.